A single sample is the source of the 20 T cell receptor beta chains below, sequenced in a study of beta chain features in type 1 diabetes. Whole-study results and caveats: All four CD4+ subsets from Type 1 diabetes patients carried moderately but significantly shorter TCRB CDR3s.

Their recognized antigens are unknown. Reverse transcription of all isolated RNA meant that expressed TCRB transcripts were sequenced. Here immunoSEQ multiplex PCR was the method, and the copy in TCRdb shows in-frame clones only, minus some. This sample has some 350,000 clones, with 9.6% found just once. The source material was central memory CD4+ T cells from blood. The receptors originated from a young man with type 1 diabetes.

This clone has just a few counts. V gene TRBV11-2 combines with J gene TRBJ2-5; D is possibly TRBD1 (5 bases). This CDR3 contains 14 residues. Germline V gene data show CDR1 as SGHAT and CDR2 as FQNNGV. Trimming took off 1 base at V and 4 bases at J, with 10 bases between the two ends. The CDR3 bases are TGTGCCAGCAGCTTAGTAGGGGAATTAGAGACCCAGTACTTC. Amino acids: CASSLVGELETQYF.

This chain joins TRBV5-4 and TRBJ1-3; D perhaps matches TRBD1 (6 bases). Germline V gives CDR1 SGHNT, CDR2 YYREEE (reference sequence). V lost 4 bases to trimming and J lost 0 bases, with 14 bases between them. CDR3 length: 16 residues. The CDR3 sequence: CASSPDRHSSGNTIYF. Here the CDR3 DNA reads TGTGCCAGCAGCCCCGACAGGCACAGCTCTGGAAACACCATATATTTT.

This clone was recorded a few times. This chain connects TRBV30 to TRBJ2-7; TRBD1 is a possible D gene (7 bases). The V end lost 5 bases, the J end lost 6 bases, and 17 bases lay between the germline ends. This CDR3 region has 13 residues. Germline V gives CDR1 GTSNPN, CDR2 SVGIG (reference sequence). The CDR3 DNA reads TGTGCCTGGTCCTACGGGACAGCGGGCGAGCAGTACTTC. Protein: CAWSYGTAGEQYF.

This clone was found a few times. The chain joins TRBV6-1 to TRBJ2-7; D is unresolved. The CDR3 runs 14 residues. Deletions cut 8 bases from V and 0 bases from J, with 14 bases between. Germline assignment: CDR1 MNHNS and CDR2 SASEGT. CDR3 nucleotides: TGTGCCAGCTCAGAACAGCCCCTCTCCTACGAGCAGTACTTC. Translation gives CASSEQPLSYEQYF.

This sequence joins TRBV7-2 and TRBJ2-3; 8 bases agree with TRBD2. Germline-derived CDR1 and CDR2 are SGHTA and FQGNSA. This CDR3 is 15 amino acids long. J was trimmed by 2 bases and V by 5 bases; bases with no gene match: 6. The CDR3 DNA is TGTGCCAGCAGCACAAAACTAGCGGACACAGATACGCAGTATTTT. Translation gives CASSTKLADTDTQYF.

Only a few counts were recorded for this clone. CDR3 region: CASSYPGLGTGELFF. In DNA form, the CDR3 reads TGTGCCAGCAGCTACCCGGGACTAGGGACCGGGGAGCTGTTTTTT. The rearrangement links TRBV5-4 to TRBJ2-2; TRBD2 matches at 8 bases. CDR3 size: 15 residues. Trimming cost V 3 bases and J 5 bases; bases outside gene matches: 6. Germline V gene lookup returns CDR1 SGHNT and CDR2 YYREEE (reference sequence).

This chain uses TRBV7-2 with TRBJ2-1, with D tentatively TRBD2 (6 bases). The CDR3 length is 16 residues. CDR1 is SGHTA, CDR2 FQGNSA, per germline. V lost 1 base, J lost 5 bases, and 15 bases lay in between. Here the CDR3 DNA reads TGTGCCAGCAGCTTAGGGGAACCGTGGGGGGACAATGAGCAGTTCTTC. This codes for CASSLGEPWGDNEQFF.

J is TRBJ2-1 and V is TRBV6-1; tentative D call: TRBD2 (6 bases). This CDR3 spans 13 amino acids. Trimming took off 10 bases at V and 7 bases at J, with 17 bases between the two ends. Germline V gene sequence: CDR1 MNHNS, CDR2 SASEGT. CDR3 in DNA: TGTGCCATCAGGAGACTAGAAATTAATGAGCAGTTCTTC. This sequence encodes CAIRRLEINEQFF.

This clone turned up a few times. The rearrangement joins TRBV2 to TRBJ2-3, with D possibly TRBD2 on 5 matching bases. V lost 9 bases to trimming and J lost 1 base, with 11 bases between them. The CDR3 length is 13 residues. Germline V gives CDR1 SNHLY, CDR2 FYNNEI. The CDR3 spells CASLWGGTDTQYF. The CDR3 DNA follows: TGTGCCAGTTTATGGGGAGGCACAGATACGCAGTATTTT.

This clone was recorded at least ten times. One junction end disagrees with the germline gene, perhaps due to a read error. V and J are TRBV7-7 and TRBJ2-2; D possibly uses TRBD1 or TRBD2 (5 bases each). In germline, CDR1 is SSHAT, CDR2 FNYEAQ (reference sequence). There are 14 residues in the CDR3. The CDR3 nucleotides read TGTGCTAGCAGCCCCGGGACGGCCACCGGGGAGCTGTTTTTT. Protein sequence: CASSPGTATGELFF.

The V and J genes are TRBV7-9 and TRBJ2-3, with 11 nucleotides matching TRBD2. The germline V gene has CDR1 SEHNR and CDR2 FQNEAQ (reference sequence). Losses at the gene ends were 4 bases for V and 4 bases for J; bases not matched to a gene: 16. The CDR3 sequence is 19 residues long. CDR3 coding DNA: TGTGCCAGCAGCTACGGACTAGCGGGTTACCTCAGCGGGGCAGATACGCAGTATTTT. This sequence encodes CASSYGLAGYLSGADTQYF. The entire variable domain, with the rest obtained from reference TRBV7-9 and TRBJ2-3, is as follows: DTGVSQNPRHKITKRGQNVTFRCDPISEHNRLYWYRQTLGQGPEFLTYFQNEAQLEKSRLLSDRFSAERPKGSFSTLEIQRTEQGDSAMYLCASSYGLAGYLSGADTQYFGPGTRLTVL.

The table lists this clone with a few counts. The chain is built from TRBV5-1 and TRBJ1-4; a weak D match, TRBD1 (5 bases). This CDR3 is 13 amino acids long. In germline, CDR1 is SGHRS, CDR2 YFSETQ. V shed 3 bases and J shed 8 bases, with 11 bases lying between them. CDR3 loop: CASSSHRMEKLFF. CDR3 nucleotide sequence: TGCGCCAGCAGCTCCCACAGGATGGAAAAACTGTTTTTT. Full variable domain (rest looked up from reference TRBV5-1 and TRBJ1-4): KAGVTQTPRYLIKTRGQQVTLSCSPISGHRSVSWYQQTPGQGLQFLFEYFSETQRNKGNFPGRFSGRQFSNSRSEMNVSTLELGDSALYLCASSSHRMEKLFFGSGTQLSVL.

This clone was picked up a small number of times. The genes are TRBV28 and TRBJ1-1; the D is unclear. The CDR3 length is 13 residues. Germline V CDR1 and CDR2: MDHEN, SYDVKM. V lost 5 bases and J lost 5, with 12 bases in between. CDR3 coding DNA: TGTGCCAGCAGTCCCCCGACAAGAACTGAAGCTTTCTTT. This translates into CASSPPTRTEAFF.

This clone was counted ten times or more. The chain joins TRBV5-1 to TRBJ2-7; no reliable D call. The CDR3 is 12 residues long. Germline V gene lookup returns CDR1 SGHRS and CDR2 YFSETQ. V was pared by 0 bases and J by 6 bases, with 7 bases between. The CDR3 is CASSLDTGEQYF. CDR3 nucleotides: TGCGCCAGCAGCTTGGATACCGGCGAGCAGTACTTC.

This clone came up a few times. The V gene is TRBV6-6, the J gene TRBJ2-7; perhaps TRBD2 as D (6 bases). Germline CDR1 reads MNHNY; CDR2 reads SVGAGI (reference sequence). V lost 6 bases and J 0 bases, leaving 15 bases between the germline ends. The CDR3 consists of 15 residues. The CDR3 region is CASRRGGTSSYEQYF. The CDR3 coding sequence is TGTGCCAGCAGGAGAGGCGGGACTTCCTCCTACGAGCAGTACTTC.

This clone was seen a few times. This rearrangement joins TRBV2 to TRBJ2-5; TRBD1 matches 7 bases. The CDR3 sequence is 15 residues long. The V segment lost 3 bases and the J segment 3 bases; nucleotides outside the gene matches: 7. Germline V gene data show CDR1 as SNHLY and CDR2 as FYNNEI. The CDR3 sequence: CASSDRGQEEETQYF. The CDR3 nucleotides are TGTGCCAGCAGTGACCGCGGACAGGAGGAAGAGACCCAGTACTTC.

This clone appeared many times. DNA of the CDR3: TGTGCCAGCAGCTTAAACGCCTACAATGAGCAGTTCTTC. It specifies CASSLNAYNEQFF. The rearrangement joins TRBV7-2 to TRBJ2-1; D is undetermined. V was trimmed by 2 bases and J by 2 bases, leaving 4 bases between them. Germline V CDR1 and CDR2: SGHTA, FQGNSA. The CDR3 loop spans 13 amino acids.

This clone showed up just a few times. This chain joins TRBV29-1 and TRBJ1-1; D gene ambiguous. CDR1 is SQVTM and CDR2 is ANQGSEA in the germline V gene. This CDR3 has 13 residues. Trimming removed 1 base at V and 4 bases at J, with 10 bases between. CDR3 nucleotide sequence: TGCAGCGTTGAAGGGACGGAGGGCACTGAAGCTTTCTTT. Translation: CSVEGTEGTEAFF.

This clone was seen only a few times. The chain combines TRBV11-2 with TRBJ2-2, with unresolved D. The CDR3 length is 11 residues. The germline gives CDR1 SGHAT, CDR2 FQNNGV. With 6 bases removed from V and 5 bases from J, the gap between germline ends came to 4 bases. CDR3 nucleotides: TGTGCCAGCAGTACTACCGGGGAGCTGTTTTTT. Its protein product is CASSTTGELFF.

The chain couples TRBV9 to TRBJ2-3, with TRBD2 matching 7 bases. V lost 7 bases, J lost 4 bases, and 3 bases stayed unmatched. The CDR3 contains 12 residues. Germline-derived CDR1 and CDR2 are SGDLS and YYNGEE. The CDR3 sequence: CASSLAPDTQYF. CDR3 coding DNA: TGTGCCAGCTCACTAGCGCCAGATACGCAGTATTTT.